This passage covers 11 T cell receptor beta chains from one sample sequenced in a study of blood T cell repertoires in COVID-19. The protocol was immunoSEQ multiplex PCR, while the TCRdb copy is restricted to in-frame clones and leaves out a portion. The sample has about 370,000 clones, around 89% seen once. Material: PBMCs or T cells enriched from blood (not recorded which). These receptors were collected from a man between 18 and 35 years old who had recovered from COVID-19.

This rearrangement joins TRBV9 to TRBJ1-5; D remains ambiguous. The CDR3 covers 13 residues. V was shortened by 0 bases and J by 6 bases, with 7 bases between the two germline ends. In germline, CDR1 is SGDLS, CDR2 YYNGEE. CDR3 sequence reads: CASSVAPGQPQHF. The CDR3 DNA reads TGTGCCAGCAGCGTAGCCCCAGGTCAGCCCCAGCATTTT.

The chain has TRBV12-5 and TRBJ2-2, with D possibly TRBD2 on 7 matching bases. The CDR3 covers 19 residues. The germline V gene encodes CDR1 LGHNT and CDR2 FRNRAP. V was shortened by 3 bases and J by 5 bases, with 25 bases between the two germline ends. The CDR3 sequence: CASGFLVLGGGPQTGELFF. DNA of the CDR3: TGTGCTAGTGGTTTCCTGGTTTTAGGGGGAGGGCCACAAACCGGGGAGCTGTTTTTT.

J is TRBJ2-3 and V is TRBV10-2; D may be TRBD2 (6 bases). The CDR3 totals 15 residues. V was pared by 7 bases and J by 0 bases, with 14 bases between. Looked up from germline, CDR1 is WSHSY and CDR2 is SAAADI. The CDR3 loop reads CASKDYGGSTDTQYF. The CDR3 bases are TGCGCCAGCAAGGACTATGGCGGGAGCACAGATACGCAGTATTTT.

CDR3 bases: TGTGCCAGCAGTCTCCGGACAGGGAGGACAGATACGCAGTATTTT. It codes for CASSLRTGRTDTQYF. The rearrangement uses TRBV27 and TRBJ2-3; 8 nucleotides match TRBD1. The V gene's germline CDR1 is MNHEY and CDR2 SMNVEV (reference sequence). The junction had 7 bases not matched to a gene; V was cut back by 5 bases and J by 3 bases. The CDR3 has 15 amino acids.

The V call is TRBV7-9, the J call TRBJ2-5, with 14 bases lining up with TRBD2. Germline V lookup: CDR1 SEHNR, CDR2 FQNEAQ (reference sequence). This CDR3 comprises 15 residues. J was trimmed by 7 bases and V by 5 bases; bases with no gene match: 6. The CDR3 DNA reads TGTGCCAGCAGCACCGGGACTAGCGGGAGTTGGACCCAGTACTTC. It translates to CASSTGTSGSWTQYF.

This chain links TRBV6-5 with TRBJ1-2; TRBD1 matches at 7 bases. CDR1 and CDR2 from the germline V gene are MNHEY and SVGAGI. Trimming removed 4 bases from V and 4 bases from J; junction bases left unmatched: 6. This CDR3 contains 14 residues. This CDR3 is CASSSGGGFYGYTF. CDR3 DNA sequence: TGTGCCAGCAGTTCTGGAGGGGGCTTCTATGGCTACACCTTC.

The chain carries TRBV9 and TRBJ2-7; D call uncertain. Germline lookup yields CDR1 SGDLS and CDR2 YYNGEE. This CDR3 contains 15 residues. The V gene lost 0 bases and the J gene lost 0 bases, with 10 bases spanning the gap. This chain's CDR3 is CASSVGSPSSYEQYF. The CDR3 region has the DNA TGTGCCAGCAGCGTAGGGTCACCCAGCTCCTACGAGCAGTACTTC.

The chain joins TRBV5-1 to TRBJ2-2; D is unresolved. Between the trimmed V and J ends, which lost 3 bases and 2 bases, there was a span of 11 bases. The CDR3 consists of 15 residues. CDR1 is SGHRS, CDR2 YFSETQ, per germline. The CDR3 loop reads CASSSGSRNTGELFF. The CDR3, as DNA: TGCGCCAGCAGCTCGGGTAGCCGAAACACCGGGGAGCTGTTTTTT.

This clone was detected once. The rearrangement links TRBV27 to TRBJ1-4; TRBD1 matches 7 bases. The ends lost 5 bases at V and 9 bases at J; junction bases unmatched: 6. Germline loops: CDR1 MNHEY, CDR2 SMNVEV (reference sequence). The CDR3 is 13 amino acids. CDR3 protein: CASSLTGRKKLFF. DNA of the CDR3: TGTGCCAGCAGTCTGACAGGGAGGAAAAAACTGTTTTTT.

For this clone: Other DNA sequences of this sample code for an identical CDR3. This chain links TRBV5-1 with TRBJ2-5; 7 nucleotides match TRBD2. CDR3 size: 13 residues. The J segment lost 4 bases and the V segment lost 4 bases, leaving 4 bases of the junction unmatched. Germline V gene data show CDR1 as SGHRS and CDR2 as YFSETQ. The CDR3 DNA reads TGCGCCAGCAGCAGCCCGGGGGGAGAGACCCAGTACTTC. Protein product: CASSSPGGETQYF.

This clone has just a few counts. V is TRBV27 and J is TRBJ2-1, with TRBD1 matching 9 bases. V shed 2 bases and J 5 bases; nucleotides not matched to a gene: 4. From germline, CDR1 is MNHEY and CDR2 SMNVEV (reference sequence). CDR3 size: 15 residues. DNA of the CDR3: TGTGCCAGCAGTTTAGAACAGGGGGCCCACAATGAGCAGTTCTTC. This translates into CASSLEQGAHNEQFF.